A single T cell receptor (beta chain) is shown here with its context. Original processing notes: Amplification of reference gene primers was used by the study to estimate nucleated cell counts. Sequencing was performed with immunoSEQ multiplex PCR; in TCRdb, only in-frame clones are kept and a portion is missing. V and J calls and clone size are copied from that table; D and trimming were computed from the DNA. Of more than 250,000 clones listed, about 89% are singletons. Deletions cut 0 bases from V and 2 bases from J, with 13 bases between. Per the germline V gene, CDR1 is GTSNPN and CDR2 is SVGIG (reference sequence). The CDR3 runs to 15 residues. This record comes from a study of blood T cell repertoires in COVID-19. Turning to the study itself: The United States, Italy and Spain were the sources of the acute and convalescent COVID-19 samples.

Donors in Cohort 3 who had recovered were those with two negative PCRs, healthcare professional clearance, or resolution of their symptoms. The TCR was taken from a woman aged 18-35 years who had recovered from COVID-19. The V gene is TRBV30, the J gene TRBJ2-5; tentatively, D is TRBD2 (5 bases). Specimen: PBMCs or T cells enriched from blood (not recorded which). The CDR3 region is CAWSVYAGIQETQYF. The CDR3 region has the DNA TGTGCCTGGAGTGTATACGCGGGCATTCAAGAGACCCAGTACTTC.